This T cell receptor (beta chain) was identified in a study of CD4 and CD8 cells across lung adenocarcinoma regions. Localized lung adenocarcinoma, a non-small cell lung cancer, affected the donors. MiXCR was run by TCRdb on the PCR reads, yielding one entry per CDR3 protein. The table records roughly 19,000 distinct CDR3 sequences, more than 45% of them present only once. Germline V lookup: CDR1 SGHAT, CDR2 FQNNGV. This CDR3 region has 18 residues. The V gene end was trimmed by 4 bases and the J gene end by 4 bases; junction bases not matched to a gene: 17. Sequenced input: CD8+ T cells from the center of a lung tumor. The TCR was taken from a female donor with lung adenocarcinoma. The CD4 and CD8 labels of this study may be unreliable. J is TRBJ2-5 and V is TRBV11-2, with 8 bases that match TRBD2. CDR3 protein: CASSYGGAGGPHPETQYF. The CDR3 nucleotides read TGTGCCAGCAGCTACGGGGGGGCGGGGGGCCCTCACCCAGAGACCCAGTACTTC.